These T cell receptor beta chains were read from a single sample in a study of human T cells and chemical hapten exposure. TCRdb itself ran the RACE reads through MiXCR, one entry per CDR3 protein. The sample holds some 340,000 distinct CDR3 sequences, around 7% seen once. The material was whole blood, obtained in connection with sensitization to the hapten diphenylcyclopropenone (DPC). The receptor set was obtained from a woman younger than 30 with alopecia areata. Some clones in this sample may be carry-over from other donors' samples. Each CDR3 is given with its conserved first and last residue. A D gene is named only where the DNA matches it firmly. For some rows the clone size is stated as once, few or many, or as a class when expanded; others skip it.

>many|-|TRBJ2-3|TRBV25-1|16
TGTGCCAGCAGTCCGCCCCCGCTAGTTGAGGCAGATACGCAGTATTTT
CASSPPPLVEADTQYF
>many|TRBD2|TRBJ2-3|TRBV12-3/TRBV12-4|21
TGTGCCAGCAGTTTACCCCGACTAGCGGGGGGCCATATCTCTAGCACAGATACGCAGTATTTT
CASSLPRLAGGHISSTDTQYF
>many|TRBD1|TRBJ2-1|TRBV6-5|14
TGTGCCAGCAGATCCGGGACAGGGGTTAATGAGCAGTTCTTC
CASRSGTGVNEQFF
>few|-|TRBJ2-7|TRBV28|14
TGTGCCAGCAGTTTAGGGATATACCCCTACGAGCAGTACTTC
CASSLGIYPYEQYF
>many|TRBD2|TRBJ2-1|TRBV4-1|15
TGCGCCAGCAGCTTCCGACTAGCGGGGGCGAATGAGCAGTTCTTC
CASSFRLAGANEQFF
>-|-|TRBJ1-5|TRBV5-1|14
TGCGCCAGCAGCTTGACAGGACTGTATCAGCCCCAGCATTTT
CASSLTGLYQPQHF
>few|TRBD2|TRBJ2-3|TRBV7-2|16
TGTGCCAGCAGCTTATCCGCTAGCGGGGGTACAGATACGCAGTATTTT
CASSLSASGGTDTQYF
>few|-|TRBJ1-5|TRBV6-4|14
TGTGCCAGCAGACAGACCTATAGCAATCAGCCCCAGCATTTT
CASRQTYSNQPQHF
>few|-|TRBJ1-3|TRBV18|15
TGTGCCAGCTCACCAGACAGTGCCTCTGGAAACACCATATATTTT
CASSPDSASGNTIYF
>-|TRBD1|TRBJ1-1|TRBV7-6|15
TGTGCCAGCAGCTTAAAAGGACAGGGCTTAACTGAAGCTTTCTTT
CASSLKGQGLTEAFF
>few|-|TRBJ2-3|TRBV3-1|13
TGTGCCTCTGCAGGCGGGGTTATAGATACGCAGTATTTT
CASAGGVIDTQYF
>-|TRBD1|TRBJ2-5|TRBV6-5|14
TGTGCCAGTGGGGAGTGGACAGGCCAAGAGACCCAGTACTTC
CASGEWTGQETQYF
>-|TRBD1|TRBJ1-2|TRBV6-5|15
TGTGCCGGCGAGGACAGGGAAAAAAGCCACTATGGCTACACCTTC
CAGEDREKSHYGYTF
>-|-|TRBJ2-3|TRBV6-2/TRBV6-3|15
TGTGCCAGCAGTTATAGTGACCACCTCACAGATACGCAGTATTTT
CASSYSDHLTDTQYF
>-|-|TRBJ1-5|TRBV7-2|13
TGTGCCAGCAGCTTTACAGAGAATCAGCCCCAGCATTTT
CASSFTENQPQHF
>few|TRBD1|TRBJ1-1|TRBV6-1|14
TGTGCCAGCAATCTACAGGGGCCAGGCACTGAAGCTTTCTTT
CASNLQGPGTEAFF
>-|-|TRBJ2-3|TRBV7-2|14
TGTGCCAGCAGCCAGGCCTTTAGCACAGATACGCAGTATTTT
CASSQAFSTDTQYF
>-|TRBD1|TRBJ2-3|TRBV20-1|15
TGCAGTGCTCAACGGACAGGGGGGCACACAGATACGCAGTATTTT
CSAQRTGGHTDTQYF
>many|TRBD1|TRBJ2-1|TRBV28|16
TGTGCCAGCAGTGGGCGACAGGGGATATTCTACAATGAGCAGTTCTTC
CASSGRQGIFYNEQFF
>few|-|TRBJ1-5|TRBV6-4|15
TGTGCCAGCAGTGAAGGCAGTTCTTTCAATCAGCCCCAGCATTTT
CASSEGSSFNQPQHF
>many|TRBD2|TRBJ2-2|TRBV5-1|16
TGCGCCAGCAGCTCGCGGGAGGGCGCGGTCACCGGGGAGCTGTTTTTT
CASSSREGAVTGELFF
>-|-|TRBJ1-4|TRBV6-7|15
TGTGCCAGCGAAACGGGTCCCTCACGACGGGAAAAACTGTTTTTT
CASETGPSRREKLFF
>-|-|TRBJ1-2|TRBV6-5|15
TGTGCCAGCAGTTACTCAGGGATTATCAACTATGGCTACACCTTC
CASSYSGIINYGYTF
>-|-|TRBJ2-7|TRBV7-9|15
TGTGCCAGCAGCTTAGACGGGGGCCCCTCCTACGAGCAGTACTTC
CASSLDGGPSYEQYF
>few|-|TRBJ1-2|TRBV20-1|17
TGCAGTGCTAGAGGACCTCTACAGGGCTGGGGGACTTATGGCTACACCTTC
CSARGPLQGWGTYGYTF
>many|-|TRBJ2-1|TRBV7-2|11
TGTGCCAGCAGGTGGAACAATGAGCAGTTCTTC
CASRWNNEQFF
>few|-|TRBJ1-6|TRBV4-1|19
TGCGCCAGCAGCCAAGGATGGAGTCCGGTAGCATCCTATAATTCACCCCTCCACTTT
CASSQGWSPVASYNSPLHF
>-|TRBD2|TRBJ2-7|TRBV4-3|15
TGCGCCAGCAGCTATCTACTAGCGGGGGGGCAAGAGCAGTACTTC
CASSYLLAGGQEQYF
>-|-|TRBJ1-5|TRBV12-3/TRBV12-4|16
TGTGCCAGCAGTTTAGTTACGGGGGGCGCGGGTCAGCCCCAGCATTTT
CASSLVTGGAGQPQHF
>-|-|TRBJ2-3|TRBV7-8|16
TGTGCCAGCAGCCCCCGGGTAGCGCTAAGAACAGATACGCAGTATTTT
CASSPRVALRTDTQYF
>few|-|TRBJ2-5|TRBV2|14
TGTGCCAGCAGTGGCGGGGGCTTCCAAGAGACCCAGTACTTC
CASSGGGFQETQYF
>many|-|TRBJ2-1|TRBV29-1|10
TGCAGCGTTGGCCCTGGGGAGCAGTTCTTC
CSVGPGEQFF
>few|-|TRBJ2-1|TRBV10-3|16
TGTGCCATCAGTGAGCCACGGGGGACATCCCACAATGAGCAGTTCTTC
CAISEPRGTSHNEQFF
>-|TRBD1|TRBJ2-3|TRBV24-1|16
TGTGCCACCAGTGACGACGGACAGGGGGCGGGAGATACGCAGTATTTT
CATSDDGQGAGDTQYF
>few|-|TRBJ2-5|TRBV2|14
TGTGCCAGCCTCCAAGAGCCCGGCGGAGAGACCCAGTACTTC
CASLQEPGGETQYF
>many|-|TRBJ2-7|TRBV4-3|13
TGCGCCAGCAGCCAAGAAACAGGGCGGGAGCAGTACTTC
CASSQETGREQYF
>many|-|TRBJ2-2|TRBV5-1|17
TGCGCCAGCAGCTCGGATACAGGGATTCGGAACACCGGGGAGCTGTTTTTT
CASSSDTGIRNTGELFF
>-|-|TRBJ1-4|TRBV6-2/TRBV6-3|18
TGTGCCAGCAGTTACCGGGACCGAGAGAATGCAACTAATGAAAAACTGTTTTTT
CASSYRDRENATNEKLFF
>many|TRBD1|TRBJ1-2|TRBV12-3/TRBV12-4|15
TGTGCCAGCAGTTTTCCGACAGGGTCCATCTATGGCTACACCTTC
CASSFPTGSIYGYTF
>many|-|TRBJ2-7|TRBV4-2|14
TGTGCCAGCAGCCAAGCGGGGGCGCGGTACGAGCAGTACTTC
CASSQAGARYEQYF
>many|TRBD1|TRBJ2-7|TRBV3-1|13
TGTGCCAGCAGAAGTAAGGGGGCGGGCGAGCAGTACTTC
CASRSKGAGEQYF